One T cell receptor (beta chain) is described in this entry. This CDR3 contains 16 residues. With V trimmed by 0 bases and J by 6 bases, 7 bases remained unmatched. The germline V gene encodes CDR1 SGDLS and CDR2 YYNGEE. The data were taken from a study of blood T cell repertoires in COVID-19. Whole-study context: Acute and convalescent COVID-19 specimens originated in the United States, Italy and Spain. In each case, the material was cDNA or gDNA derived from T cells, B-cell-depleted T cells, or PBMCs.

As handled by the study authors: Estimation of nucleated cell counts relied on the amplification of reference gene primers. Data came from immunoSEQ multiplex PCR; TCRdb stores just in-frame clones and leaves some out. V and J calls and clone size are as listed in that table; D and trimming were resolved from the DNA. The profile shows 110,000 to 150,000 clones, around 83% of them singletons. The rearrangement joins TRBV9 to TRBJ2-1; 9 nucleotides line up with TRBD2. The sample comprised peripheral blood. The TCR was taken from a woman aged 55-70 years with acute or convalescent COVID-19. CDR3 amino acids: CASSVVGLAGTNEQFF. CDR3 nucleotide sequence: TGTGCCAGCAGCGTAGTCGGGCTAGCGGGAACCAATGAGCAGTTCTTC.